The rows below give T cell receptor beta chains drawn from one sample of a study of CD8 T cells in ankylosing spondylitis. TCRdb reprocessed the 5' RACE reads with MiXCR, giving one entry per CDR3 protein. The sample yields fewer than 250,000 distinct CDR3 sequences, roughly 32% seen once. Sequencing was done on a sample of blood, either unsorted or a sorted T cell fraction (not recorded which). These receptors were taken from a male donor with ankylosing spondylitis or in good health (not recorded which). Each CDR3 is given with its conserved first and last residue. The D gene is left open where the match is weak. The size of a clone is reported for some rows only, either as once, few or many, or as a class for expanded clones.

cdr3_nt: TGTGCCTGGAGTGTACGCCAGGGTGGGATCGATGGCTACACCTTC
cdr3_aa: CAWSVRQGGIDGYTF
clone_size: -
d_call: -
v_call: TRBV30
j_call: TRBJ1-2

cdr3_nt: TGTGCCAGCAGCCCCCGGTGGGGTAATGAGCAGTACTTC
cdr3_aa: CASSPRWGNEQYF
clone_size: few
d_call: -
v_call: TRBV7-9
j_call: TRBJ2-7

cdr3_nt: TGCGCCAGCAGCCAAGATCGCCGGGCAGGGAAGGATGAGCAGTTCTTC
cdr3_aa: CASSQDRRAGKDEQFF
clone_size: -
d_call: -
v_call: TRBV4-1
j_call: TRBJ2-1

cdr3_nt: TGCGCCAGCAGTGCGGGGGGTGACACCGGGGAGCTGTTTTTT
cdr3_aa: CASSAGGDTGELFF
clone_size: -
d_call: TRBD2
v_call: TRBV10-1
j_call: TRBJ2-2

cdr3_nt: TGCAGTGCTACGGACGTTTACGAGCAGTACTTC
cdr3_aa: CSATDVYEQYF
clone_size: few
d_call: -
v_call: TRBV20-1
j_call: TRBJ2-7

cdr3_nt: TGCAGTGCTAGACCCCTCTACGAGCAGTACTTC
cdr3_aa: CSARPLYEQYF
clone_size: many
d_call: -
v_call: TRBV20-1
j_call: TRBJ2-7

cdr3_nt: TGCAGCGTCGATAGGGATTATGGCTACACCTTC
cdr3_aa: CSVDRDYGYTF
clone_size: many
d_call: -
v_call: TRBV29-1
j_call: TRBJ1-2

cdr3_nt: TGCAGCGTTCCATGGGGAAGTAAAGGCTACACCTTC
cdr3_aa: CSVPWGSKGYTF
clone_size: few
d_call: -
v_call: TRBV29-1
j_call: TRBJ1-2

cdr3_nt: TGCGCCAGCTTCAAGGGGGTAGCGGTAAGCTCCTACAATGAGCAGTTCTTC
cdr3_aa: CASFKGVAVSSYNEQFF
clone_size: few
d_call: -
v_call: TRBV5-1
j_call: TRBJ2-1

cdr3_nt: TGCAGCGTTGATGGTCCAGGGGGCACAGATACGCAGTATTTT
cdr3_aa: CSVDGPGGTDTQYF
clone_size: -
d_call: -
v_call: TRBV29-1
j_call: TRBJ2-3

cdr3_nt: TGCAGCGGGCGGGACCGCTACAATGAGCAGTTCTTC
cdr3_aa: CSGRDRYNEQFF
clone_size: many
d_call: -
v_call: TRBV29-1
j_call: TRBJ2-1

cdr3_nt: TGTGCCAGCAGCTACGGGGGGGGAAATCCCACCGGGGAGCTGTTTTTT
cdr3_aa: CASSYGGGNPTGELFF
clone_size: few
d_call: TRBD2
v_call: TRBV7-3
j_call: TRBJ2-2

cdr3_nt: TGTGCCAGCTCCCGGACGGGGCGCGGAAACTATGGCTACACCTTC
cdr3_aa: CASSRTGRGNYGYTF
clone_size: few
d_call: -
v_call: TRBV6-1
j_call: TRBJ1-2

cdr3_nt: TGTGCCAGCAGTGTGATGGGGAATGAAAAACTGTTTTTT
cdr3_aa: CASSVMGNEKLFF
clone_size: -
d_call: -
v_call: TRBV2
j_call: TRBJ1-4

cdr3_nt: TGTGCCATCAGGCAGCCGGGCCTGCTTGTTGAAGCTTTCTTT
cdr3_aa: CAIRQPGLLVEAFF
clone_size: -
d_call: -
v_call: TRBV10-3
j_call: TRBJ1-1

cdr3_nt: TGTGCCAGCAGTACCGGGTCTTTCGAGCAGTACTTC
cdr3_aa: CASSTGSFEQYF
clone_size: -
d_call: -
v_call: TRBV12-3/TRBV12-4
j_call: TRBJ2-7

cdr3_nt: TGCAGTGCTAGAGGACAAGGAAACACCATATATTTT
cdr3_aa: CSARGQGNTIYF
clone_size: -
d_call: -
v_call: TRBV20-1
j_call: TRBJ1-3

cdr3_nt: TGCAGTGCTAATACAGGGAGGGATACTGAAGCTTTCTTT
cdr3_aa: CSANTGRDTEAFF
clone_size: few
d_call: -
v_call: TRBV20-1
j_call: TRBJ1-1

cdr3_nt: TGCAGCGTTGGTGCGCTAGGGAATGAGCAGTTCTTC
cdr3_aa: CSVGALGNEQFF
clone_size: -
d_call: -
v_call: TRBV29-1
j_call: TRBJ2-1

cdr3_nt: TGTGCCAGCAGCCGAATAACTGAGCAGTTCTTC
cdr3_aa: CASSRITEQFF
clone_size: -
d_call: -
v_call: TRBV7-2
j_call: TRBJ2-1

cdr3_nt: TGTGCCAGCAGTTTTGGGGGCGGCGAGCAGTACTTC
cdr3_aa: CASSFGGGEQYF
clone_size: -
d_call: -
v_call: TRBV6-5
j_call: TRBJ2-7

cdr3_nt: TGCGCCAGCAGCCAAGAGGCGGGGGGGTCCTACAATGAGCAGTTCTTC
cdr3_aa: CASSQEAGGSYNEQFF
clone_size: -
d_call: TRBD2
v_call: TRBV4-1
j_call: TRBJ2-1

cdr3_nt: TGTGCCAGCAGTCCTCGGACGGCCTTGGGAGGTGAGCAGTTCTTC
cdr3_aa: CASSPRTALGGEQFF
clone_size: -
d_call: -
v_call: TRBV27
j_call: TRBJ2-1

cdr3_nt: TGTGCCAGCAGGGGAGATGGGATTTACGAGCAGTACTTC
cdr3_aa: CASRGDGIYEQYF
clone_size: few
d_call: -
v_call: TRBV12-3/TRBV12-4
j_call: TRBJ2-7

cdr3_nt: TGTGCCAGTAGCCCGGGGCCACTTTTTAATGAGCAGTTCTTC
cdr3_aa: CASSPGPLFNEQFF
clone_size: -
d_call: -
v_call: TRBV7-8
j_call: TRBJ2-1

cdr3_nt: TGTGCCAGCTCACCAAGCACAGGGGCTTGGTCACCCCTCCACTTT
cdr3_aa: CASSPSTGAWSPLHF
clone_size: few
d_call: TRBD1
v_call: TRBV18
j_call: TRBJ1-6

cdr3_nt: TGCGCCAGCAGCACAGACGGGACACGAGATGAAAAACTGTTTTTT
cdr3_aa: CASSTDGTRDEKLFF
clone_size: -
d_call: -
v_call: TRBV5-1
j_call: TRBJ1-4

cdr3_nt: TGTGCCAGCAGAAACCGGGCAGGGGGCGAGCAGTACTTC
cdr3_aa: CASRNRAGGEQYF
clone_size: -
d_call: TRBD1
v_call: TRBV6-6
j_call: TRBJ2-7

cdr3_nt: TGCAGTGCTACCCGGGAGGCTGAAAAACTGTTTTTT
cdr3_aa: CSATREAEKLFF
clone_size: few
d_call: -
v_call: TRBV20-1
j_call: TRBJ1-4

cdr3_nt: TGCAGTGCGAGAACTAGCGGGGGGGTGCAAGAGACCCAGTACTTC
cdr3_aa: CSARTSGGVQETQYF
clone_size: many
d_call: TRBD2
v_call: TRBV20-1
j_call: TRBJ2-5

cdr3_nt: TGCGCCAGCAGCCAAATACATCTCGTAGCCTACAATGAGCAGTTCTTC
cdr3_aa: CASSQIHLVAYNEQFF
clone_size: few
d_call: -
v_call: TRBV4-1
j_call: TRBJ2-1

cdr3_nt: TGCAGTGCTAGAGATCCGGCGGGGACTAATGAAAAACTGTTTTTT
cdr3_aa: CSARDPAGTNEKLFF
clone_size: few
d_call: -
v_call: TRBV20-1
j_call: TRBJ1-4

cdr3_nt: TGTGCCAGCAGTTCCACTCGTGGGGACCGGGGTCGGTTCTTC
cdr3_aa: CASSSTRGDRGRFF
clone_size: few
d_call: -
v_call: TRBV6-5
j_call: TRBJ2-1

cdr3_nt: TGTGCCAGCAGTCCGGGACACCATAATGAAAAACTGTTTTTT
cdr3_aa: CASSPGHHNEKLFF
clone_size: -
d_call: -
v_call: TRBV6-1
j_call: TRBJ1-4

cdr3_nt: TGTGCCAGCAGTTGGAGTCTGTCCTCCTACAATGAGCAGTTCTTC
cdr3_aa: CASSWSLSSYNEQFF
clone_size: -
d_call: -
v_call: TRBV12-3/TRBV12-4
j_call: TRBJ2-1

cdr3_nt: TGCAGCGTTGGTGACATTCGGGGCTACACCTTC
cdr3_aa: CSVGDIRGYTF
clone_size: many
d_call: -
v_call: TRBV29-1
j_call: TRBJ1-2

cdr3_nt: TGTGCCAGCAGCCGGCCTGGGGGGTACGGTCAGCCCCAGCATTTT
cdr3_aa: CASSRPGGYGQPQHF
clone_size: -
d_call: -
v_call: TRBV12-3/TRBV12-4
j_call: TRBJ1-5

cdr3_nt: TGTGCCAGCACCACGGGGAGGGGTAATAATTCACCCCTCCACTTT
cdr3_aa: CASTTGRGNNSPLHF
clone_size: -
d_call: -
v_call: TRBV12-3/TRBV12-4
j_call: TRBJ1-6

cdr3_nt: TGTGCCAGCAGCCCAGAAGGCAGGGGGGAGGAGCAGTTCTTC
cdr3_aa: CASSPEGRGEEQFF
clone_size: -
d_call: -
v_call: TRBV7-9
j_call: TRBJ2-1

cdr3_nt: TGTGCCAGCAGCCAAGCTCCTAACTCTGGAAACACCATATATTTT
cdr3_aa: CASSQAPNSGNTIYF
clone_size: -
d_call: -
v_call: TRBV4-2
j_call: TRBJ1-3

cdr3_nt: TGTGCCAGCAGTCCCGGGGGTGACTACGAGCAGTACTTC
cdr3_aa: CASSPGGDYEQYF
clone_size: -
d_call: -
v_call: TRBV12-3/TRBV12-4
j_call: TRBJ2-7

cdr3_nt: TGCGCCAGCAGCCAAGATTCGCCGCTCCTCTACAATGAGCAGTTCTTC
cdr3_aa: CASSQDSPLLYNEQFF
clone_size: few
d_call: -
v_call: TRBV4-1
j_call: TRBJ2-1

cdr3_nt: TGTGCCATCAGTGATGAGCTCCAAGAGACCCAGTACTTC
cdr3_aa: CAISDELQETQYF
clone_size: -
d_call: -
v_call: TRBV10-3
j_call: TRBJ2-5

cdr3_nt: TGCAGTGCTAGATGGGGCCACACCGGGGAGCTGTTTTTT
cdr3_aa: CSARWGHTGELFF
clone_size: few
d_call: -
v_call: TRBV20-1
j_call: TRBJ2-2

cdr3_nt: TGTGCCAGCAGCCCGGGGCGAGACGGATACGAGCAGTACTTC
cdr3_aa: CASSPGRDGYEQYF
clone_size: -
d_call: -
v_call: TRBV3-1
j_call: TRBJ2-7

cdr3_nt: TGCAGCGACGAGTGGGCAGATACGCAGTATTTT
cdr3_aa: CSDEWADTQYF
clone_size: few
d_call: -
v_call: TRBV29-1
j_call: TRBJ2-3

cdr3_nt: TGCGCCAGCAGCCTGTTCATCAGCGGGGGGGCAGATACGCAGTATTTT
cdr3_aa: CASSLFISGGADTQYF
clone_size: -
d_call: TRBD2
v_call: TRBV4-1
j_call: TRBJ2-3

cdr3_nt: TGCAGCGTTGATGGTACGCCAATAACCGACAATGAGCAGTTCTTC
cdr3_aa: CSVDGTPITDNEQFF
clone_size: few
d_call: -
v_call: TRBV29-1
j_call: TRBJ2-1

cdr3_nt: TGCAGTGCTAGTAGGCCAGAACAAGAGACCCAGTACTTC
cdr3_aa: CSASRPEQETQYF
clone_size: -
d_call: -
v_call: TRBV20-1
j_call: TRBJ2-5

cdr3_nt: TGTGCCGTCCCGTCGGGACGAACCACCGGGGAGCTGTTTTTT
cdr3_aa: CAVPSGRTTGELFF
clone_size: -
d_call: -
v_call: TRBV10-3
j_call: TRBJ2-2